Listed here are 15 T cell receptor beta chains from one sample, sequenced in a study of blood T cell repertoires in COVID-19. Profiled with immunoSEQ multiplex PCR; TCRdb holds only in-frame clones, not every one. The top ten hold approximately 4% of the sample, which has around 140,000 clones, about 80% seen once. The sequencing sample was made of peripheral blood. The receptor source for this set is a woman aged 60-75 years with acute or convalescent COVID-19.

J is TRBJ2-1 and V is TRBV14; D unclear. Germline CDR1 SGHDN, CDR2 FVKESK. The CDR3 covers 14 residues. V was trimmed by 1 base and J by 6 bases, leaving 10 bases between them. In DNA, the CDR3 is TGTGCCAGCAGCCAAGCCTCCGTGGCCAATGAGCAGTTCTTC. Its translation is CASSQASVANEQFF.

In DNA form, the CDR3 reads TGTGCCAGTAGTATTATGCAGCGGGAGACTGGGGAGCAGTACTTC. This codes for CASSIMQRETGEQYF. The chain carries TRBV19 and TRBJ2-7, with TRBD2 matching over 8 bases. The CDR3 loop spans 15 amino acids. The ends lost 3 bases at V and 7 bases at J; junction bases unmatched: 11. Germline CDR1 is LNHDA and CDR2 is SQIVND (reference sequence).

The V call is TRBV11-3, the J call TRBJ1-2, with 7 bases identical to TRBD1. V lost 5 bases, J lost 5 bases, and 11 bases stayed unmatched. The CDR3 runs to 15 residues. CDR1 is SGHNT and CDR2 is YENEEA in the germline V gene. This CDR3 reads CASSPGQARKYGYTF. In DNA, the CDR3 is TGTGCCAGCAGCCCCGGACAGGCGAGGAAGTATGGCTACACCTTC. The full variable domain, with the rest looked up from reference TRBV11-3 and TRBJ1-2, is EAGVVQSPRYKIIEKKQPVAFWCNPISGHNTLYWYLQNLGQGPELLIRYENEEAVDDSQLPKDRFSAERLKGVDSTLKIQPAELGDSAVYLCASSPGQARKYGYTFGSGTRLTVV.

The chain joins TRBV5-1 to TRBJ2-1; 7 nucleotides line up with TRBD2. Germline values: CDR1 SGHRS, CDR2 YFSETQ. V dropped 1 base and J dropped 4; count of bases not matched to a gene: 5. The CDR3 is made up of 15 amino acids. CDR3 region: CASSLIGLGYNEQFF. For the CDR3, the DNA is TGCGCCAGCAGCTTGATCGGACTAGGGTACAATGAGCAGTTCTTC.

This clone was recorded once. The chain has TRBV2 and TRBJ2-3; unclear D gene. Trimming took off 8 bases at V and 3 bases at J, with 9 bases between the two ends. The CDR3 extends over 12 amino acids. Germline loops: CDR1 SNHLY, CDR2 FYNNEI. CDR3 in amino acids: CASEPRTDTQYF. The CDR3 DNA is TGTGCCAGCGAGCCCCGGACAGATACGCAGTATTTT. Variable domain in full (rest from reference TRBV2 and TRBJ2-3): EPEVTQTPSHQVTQMGQEVILRCVPISNHLYFYWYRQILGQKVEFLVSFYNNEISEKSEIFDDQFSVERPDGSNFTLKIRSTKLEDSAMYFCASEPRTDTQYFGPGTRLTVL.

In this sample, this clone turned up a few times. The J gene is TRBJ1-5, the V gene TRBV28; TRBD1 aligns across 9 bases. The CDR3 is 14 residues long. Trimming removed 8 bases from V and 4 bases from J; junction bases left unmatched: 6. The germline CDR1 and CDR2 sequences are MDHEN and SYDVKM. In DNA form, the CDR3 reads TGTGCCAGCGGGATGACAGGGGGGAATCAGCCCCAGCATTTT. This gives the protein CASGMTGGNQPQHF.

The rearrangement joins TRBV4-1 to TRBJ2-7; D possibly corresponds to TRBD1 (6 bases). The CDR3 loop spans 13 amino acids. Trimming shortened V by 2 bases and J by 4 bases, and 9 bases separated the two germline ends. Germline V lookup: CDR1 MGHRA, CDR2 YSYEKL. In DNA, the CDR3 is TGCGCCAGCAGCCAAATGACAGGATACGAGCAGTACTTC. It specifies CASSQMTGYEQYF.

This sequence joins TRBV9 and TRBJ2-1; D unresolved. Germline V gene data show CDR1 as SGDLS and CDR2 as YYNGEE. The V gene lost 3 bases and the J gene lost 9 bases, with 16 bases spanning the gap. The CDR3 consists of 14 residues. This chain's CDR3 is CASSASPASGEQFF. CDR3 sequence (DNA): TGTGCCAGCAGCGCCTCCCCTGCATCAGGTGAGCAGTTCTTC.

CDR3 protein: CASSLAGSTEAFF. The CDR3 DNA reads as TGTGCCAGCAGCTTGGCAGGGTCCACTGAAGCTTTCTTT. The V gene is TRBV5-5, the J gene TRBJ1-1; D perhaps matches TRBD1 (5 bases). CDR1 and CDR2 from the germline V gene are SGHKS and YYEKEE (reference sequence). Trimming removed 0 bases at V and 4 bases at J, with 7 bases between. The CDR3 is 13 residues long.

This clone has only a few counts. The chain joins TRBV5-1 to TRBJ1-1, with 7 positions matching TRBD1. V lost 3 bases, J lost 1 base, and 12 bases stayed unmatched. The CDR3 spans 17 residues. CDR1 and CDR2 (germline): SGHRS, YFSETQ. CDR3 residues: CASSSSPGTVGNTEAFF. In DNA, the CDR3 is TGCGCCAGCAGCTCTTCACCCGGGACAGTCGGGAACACTGAAGCTTTCTTT.

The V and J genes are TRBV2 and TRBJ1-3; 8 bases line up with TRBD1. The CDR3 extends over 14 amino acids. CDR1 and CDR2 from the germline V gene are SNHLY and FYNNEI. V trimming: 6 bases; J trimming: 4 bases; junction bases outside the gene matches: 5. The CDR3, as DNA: TGTGCCAGCAGCCCGACAGGGGTCGGAAACACCATATATTTT. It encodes CASSPTGVGNTIYF.

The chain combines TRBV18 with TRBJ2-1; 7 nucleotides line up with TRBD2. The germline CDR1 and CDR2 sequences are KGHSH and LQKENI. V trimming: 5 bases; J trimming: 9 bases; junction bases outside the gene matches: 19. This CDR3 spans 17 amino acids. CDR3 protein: CASSITTATGGRGEQFF. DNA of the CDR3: TGTGCCAGCTCAATAACGACAGCGACGGGGGGTCGAGGTGAGCAGTTCTTC.

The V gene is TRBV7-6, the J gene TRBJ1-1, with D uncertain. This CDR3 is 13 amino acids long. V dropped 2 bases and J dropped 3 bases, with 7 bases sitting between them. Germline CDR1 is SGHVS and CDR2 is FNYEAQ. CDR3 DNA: TGTGCCAGCAGCTTACACGGGTACACTGAAGCTTTCTTT. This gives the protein CASSLHGYTEAFF.

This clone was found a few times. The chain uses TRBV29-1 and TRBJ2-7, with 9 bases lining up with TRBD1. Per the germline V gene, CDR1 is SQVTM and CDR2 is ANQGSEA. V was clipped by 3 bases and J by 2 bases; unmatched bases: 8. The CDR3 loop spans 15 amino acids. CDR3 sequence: CSVELRQGGPYEQYF. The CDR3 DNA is TGCAGCGTTGAGTTGAGACAGGGGGGTCCCTACGAGCAGTACTTC.

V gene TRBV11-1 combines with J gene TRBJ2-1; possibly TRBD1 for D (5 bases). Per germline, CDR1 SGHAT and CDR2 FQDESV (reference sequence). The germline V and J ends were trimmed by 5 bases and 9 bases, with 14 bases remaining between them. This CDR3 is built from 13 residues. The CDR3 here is CASSVTPQGEQFF. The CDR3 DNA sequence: TGTGCCAGCAGCGTGACTCCCCAGGGTGAGCAGTTCTTC.